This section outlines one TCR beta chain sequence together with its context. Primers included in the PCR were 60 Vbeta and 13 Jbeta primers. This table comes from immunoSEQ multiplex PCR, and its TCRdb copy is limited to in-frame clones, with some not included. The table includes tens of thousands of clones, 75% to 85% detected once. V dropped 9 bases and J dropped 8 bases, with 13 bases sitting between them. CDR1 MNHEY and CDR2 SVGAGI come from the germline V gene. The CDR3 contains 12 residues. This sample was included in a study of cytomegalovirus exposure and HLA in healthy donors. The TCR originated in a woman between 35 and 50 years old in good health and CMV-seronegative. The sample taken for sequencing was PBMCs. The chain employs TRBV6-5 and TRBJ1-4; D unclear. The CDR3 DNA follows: TGTGCCAGTGGGAGTTTCGAAGAAAAACTGTTTTTT. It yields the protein CASGSFEEKLFF.